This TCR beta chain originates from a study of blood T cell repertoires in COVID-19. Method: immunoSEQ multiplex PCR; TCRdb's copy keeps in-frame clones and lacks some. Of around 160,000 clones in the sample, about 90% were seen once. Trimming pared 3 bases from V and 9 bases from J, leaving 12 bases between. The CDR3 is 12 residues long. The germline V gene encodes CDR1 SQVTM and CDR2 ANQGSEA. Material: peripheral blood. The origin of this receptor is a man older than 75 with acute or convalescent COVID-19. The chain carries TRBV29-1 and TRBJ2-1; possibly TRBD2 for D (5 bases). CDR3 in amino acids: CSVEGPRGEQFF. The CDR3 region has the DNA TGCAGCGTTGAGGGCCCCCGGGGTGAGCAGTTCTTC.